The 28 T cell receptor beta chains reported below all come from one sample, sequenced in a study of shared clonotypes between healthy human individuals. Assay: immunoSEQ multiplex PCR; the TCRdb copy retains only in-frame clones and omits some. The sample has approximately 2,300,000 clones, 80% to 95% seen once. Source material: naive CD4+ T cells from PBMCs. The subset: CD45RA+ positively selected. The source is a man aged 18-30 years in good health. Some clones in this sample may be carry-over from other donors' samples.

The V call is TRBV28, the J call TRBJ2-5; no clear D. The CDR3 spans 18 residues. V lost 5 bases and J lost 1, with 23 bases in between. Germline-derived CDR1 and CDR2 are MDHEN and SYDVKM. CDR3 in DNA: TGTGCCAGCAGTACGAAGAGGCCAGAGCGAGTTCGCCAAGAGACCCAGTACTTC. It encodes CASSTKRPERVRQETQYF.

The chain combines TRBV27 with TRBJ1-1; 10 bases are shared with TRBD1. With V trimmed by 8 bases and J by 4 bases, 7 bases remained unmatched. Germline loops: CDR1 MNHEY, CDR2 SMNVEV (reference sequence). The CDR3 totals 14 residues. CDR3 sequence: CASQSRQGATEAFF. The DNA for the CDR3 is TGTGCCAGCCAAAGCCGACAGGGGGCCACTGAAGCTTTCTTT.

The table lists this clone with a few counts. The V gene is TRBV27, the J gene TRBJ1-1; a possible D gene is TRBD1 (5 bases). The V and J ends lost 10 bases and 1 base respectively, with 19 bases between them. Per the germline V gene, CDR1 is MNHEY and CDR2 is SMNVEV (reference sequence). CDR3 length: 15 amino acids. DNA for the CDR3: TGTGCCATCCCCTATTGGCGGGGCCAGAACACTGAAGCTTTCTTT. It yields the protein CAIPYWRGQNTEAFF.

J is TRBJ2-7 and V is TRBV4-1; TRBD2 might be the D (5 bases). The CDR3 has 16 amino acids. V dropped 1 base and J dropped 0 bases, with 13 bases sitting between them. Germline V gene sequence: CDR1 MGHRA, CDR2 YSYEKL. The chain's CDR3 is CASSQVLSAGSYEQYF. The CDR3 bases are TGCGCCAGCAGCCAAGTTCTATCGGCGGGCTCCTACGAGCAGTACTTC.

This chain uses TRBV6-5 with TRBJ1-3; the D gene is possibly TRBD1 (6 bases). Germline V gene lookup returns CDR1 MNHEY and CDR2 SVGAGI. CDR3 length: 16 amino acids. V was cut by 0 bases and J by 0 bases, with 9 bases left in between. CDR3 in DNA: TGTGCCAGCAGTTACTCTTCCAGGGGCTCTGGAAACACCATATATTTT. Its translation is CASSYSSRGSGNTIYF.

The genes are TRBV28 and TRBJ1-3; 7 nucleotides align to TRBD1. The CDR3 runs to 15 residues. V lost 7 bases and J lost 0; bases outside the gene matches: 6. Germline values: CDR1 MDHEN, CDR2 SYDVKM. The CDR3 DNA follows: TGTGCCAGCATTGAGGGGGCCGCCTCTGGAAACACCATATATTTT. Protein product: CASIEGAASGNTIYF.

The gene calls are TRBV7-3 and TRBJ2-7; D not certain. V gave up 1 base and J gave up 2 bases, with 12 bases separating them. This CDR3 contains 15 residues. CDR1 and CDR2 from the germline V gene are SGHTA and FQGTGA. This CDR3 is CASSLKGSATYEQYF. The CDR3 nucleotides are TGTGCCAGCAGCTTAAAAGGAAGCGCCACCTACGAGCAGTACTTC.

This sequence joins TRBV7-3 and TRBJ2-6; D unclear. In germline, CDR1 is SGHTA, CDR2 FQGTGA. V was trimmed by 2 bases and J by 0 bases, leaving 8 bases between them. The CDR3 contains 16 residues. The CDR3 sequence is CASSLSQTSGANVLTF. The CDR3 nucleotides read TGTGCCAGCAGCTTATCCCAAACCTCTGGGGCCAACGTCCTGACTTTC.

The chain recombines TRBV30 with TRBJ1-4; weak D call: TRBD1 (5 bases). V was cut by 0 bases and J by 3 bases, with 17 bases left in between. The CDR3 spans 17 residues. Germline V lookup: CDR1 GTSNPN, CDR2 SVGIG (reference sequence). The CDR3 DNA follows: TGTGCCTGGAGTGTGGGACGGACACCGGCGTCTAATGAAAAACTGTTTTTT. Its protein is CAWSVGRTPASNEKLFF.

The chain is built from TRBV27 and TRBJ2-5, with D perhaps matching TRBD1 (6 bases). Germline CDR1 MNHEY, CDR2 SMNVEV (reference sequence). V lost 5 bases and J lost 5, with 15 bases in between. The CDR3 runs 14 residues. As DNA, the CDR3 is TGTGCCAGCAGTATAAACAGGGCACGGGAGACCCAGTACTTC. It specifies CASSINRARETQYF.

With regard to this clone: Other DNA sequences in the same sample also yield this CDR3. V usage is TRBV28 and J usage is TRBJ1-2; D is uncertain. There are 12 residues in the CDR3. V gave up 2 bases and J gave up 4 bases, with 5 bases separating them. Germline CDR1 reads MDHEN; CDR2 reads SYDVKM. This CDR3 is CASSLMSYGYTF. The CDR3 nucleotides read TGTGCCAGCAGTTTAATGTCCTATGGCTACACCTTC.

This clone has a single count. The chain is built from TRBV18 and TRBJ1-5; D is possibly TRBD1 (5 bases). V lost 4 bases and J lost 1, with 8 bases in between. CDR3 length: 14 amino acids. Germline CDR1 reads KGHSH; CDR2 reads LQKENI. DNA for the CDR3: TGTGCCAGCTCACAGACAGAAAGCAATCAGCCCCAGCATTTT. It specifies CASSQTESNQPQHF. The whole variable domain, remainder taken from reference TRBV18 and TRBJ1-5, is NAGVMQNPRHLVRRRGQEARLRCSPMKGHSHVYWYRQLPEEGLKFMVYLQKENIIDESGMPKERFSAEFPKEGPSILRIQQVVRGDSAAYFCASSQTESNQPQHFGDGTRLSIL.

DNA for the CDR3: TGTGCCAGCCAAGGTTGGGGTCCCGAGACCCAGTACTTC. It specifies CASQGWGPETQYF. The chain combines TRBV28 with TRBJ2-5, with D hard to call. Germline V gene sequence: CDR1 MDHEN, CDR2 SYDVKM. There are 13 residues in the CDR3. V was shortened by 8 bases and J by 5 bases, with 15 bases between the two germline ends.

V is TRBV28 and J is TRBJ2-7, with TRBD1 identical over 9 bases. The length of the CDR3 is 15 residues. CDR1 MDHEN and CDR2 SYDVKM come from the germline V gene. The V gene end was trimmed by 6 bases and the J gene end by 1 base; junction bases not matched to a gene: 7. The CDR3: CASRGGTGISYEQYF. For the CDR3, the DNA is TGTGCCAGCAGGGGAGGGACAGGGATTTCCTACGAGCAGTACTTC.

This clone is a singleton in its sample. The chain couples TRBV27 to TRBJ2-2, with TRBD2 matching over 8 bases. This CDR3 is 14 amino acids long. The germline V gene encodes CDR1 MNHEY and CDR2 SMNVEV (reference sequence). V trimming: 7 bases; J trimming: 5 bases; junction bases outside the gene matches: 6. The CDR3 protein is CASTAGGRTGELFF. Written as DNA, the CDR3 is TGTGCCAGCACGGCGGGAGGCAGGACCGGGGAGCTGTTTTTT.

The rearrangement links TRBV7-2 to TRBJ2-2; TRBD1 is a possible D gene (6 bases). The CDR3 extends over 16 amino acids. CDR1 SGHTA and CDR2 FQGNSA come from the germline V gene. V gave up 5 bases and J gave up 1 base, with 14 bases separating them. The chain's CDR3 is CASSLMGAGNTGELFF. The CDR3 DNA is TGTGCCAGCAGCCTAATGGGGGCAGGGAACACCGGGGAGCTGTTTTTT. The whole variable domain, remainder taken from reference TRBV7-2 and TRBJ2-2, is GAGVSQSPSNKVTEKGKDVELRCDPISGHTALYWYRQSLGQGLEFLIYFQGNSAPDKSGLPSDRFSAERTGGSVSTLTIQRTQQEDSAVYLCASSLMGAGNTGELFFGEGSRLTVL.

The V and J genes are TRBV16 and TRBJ1-1; D not resolved. The CDR3 is 14 residues long. The germline V gene has CDR1 KGHSY and CDR2 FQNENV. V gave up 2 bases and J gave up 5 bases, with 12 bases separating them. DNA for the CDR3: TGTGCCAGCAGCCAAGAACTCCTGGGGACTGAAGCTTTCTTT. Translated: CASSQELLGTEAFF.

The chain couples TRBV11-2 to TRBJ1-2; D is possibly TRBD1 (6 bases). Trimming pared 1 base from V and 8 bases from J, leaving 26 bases between. CDR3 length: 18 amino acids. In germline, CDR1 is SGHAT, CDR2 FQNNGV. For the CDR3, the DNA is TGTGCCAGCAGCTTAGTGGCCGGGGGCAAAGGGCTGAGGGAAGGCTACACCTTC. This codes for CASSLVAGGKGLREGYTF. Together with reference TRBV11-2 and TRBJ1-2, the CDR3 gives the full variable domain: EAGVAQSPRYKIIEKRQSVAFWCNPISGHATLYWYQQILGQGPKLLIQFQNNGVVDDSQLPKDRFSAERLKGVDSTLKIQPAKLEDSAVYLCASSLVAGGKGLREGYTFGSGTRLTVV.

The chain is built from TRBV4-3 and TRBJ2-3; the match to TRBD2 covers 14 bases. The ends lost 4 bases at V and 5 bases at J; junction bases unmatched: 2. This CDR3 is built from 15 residues. The germline V gene encodes CDR1 LGHNA and CDR2 YSLEER. For the CDR3, the DNA is TGCGCCAGCAGCCCAGGGACTAGCGGGAGAGATACGCAGTATTTT. Translating it yields CASSPGTSGRDTQYF.

Regarding this clone: At the DNA level, this CDR3 is encoded by other sequences in the same sample as well. The CDR3 loop is CASSLGLAVNTGELFF. Written as DNA, the CDR3 is TGTGCCAGCTCACTAGGACTAGCGGTTAACACCGGGGAGCTGTTTTTT. The genes are TRBV18 and TRBJ2-2; the match to TRBD2 covers 10 bases. The CDR3 runs to 16 residues. V gave up 4 bases and J gave up 2 bases; unmatched junction bases: 4. Germline lookup yields CDR1 KGHSH and CDR2 LQKENI.

This clone was seen once. The chain joins TRBV21-1 to TRBJ1-3; the D call in the table, TRBD1, was not verified against the DNA. TRBV21-1 is a pseudogene. The CDR3 is 15 residues long. In nucleotides, the CDR3 is TGTGCCAGCGGGAATACCGGGACAGCTGGAAACACCATATATTTT. It specifies CASGNTGTAGNTIYF.

V gene TRBV5-1 combines with J gene TRBJ1-2; possible D gene TRBD1, 5 bases. Between the trimmed V and J ends, which lost 0 bases and 10 bases, there was a span of 16 bases. This CDR3 comprises 14 residues. The germline gives CDR1 SGHRS, CDR2 YFSETQ. DNA for the CDR3: TGCGCCAGCAGCTTGGGGGTGTCAGGGTTGGACTACACCTTC. This translates into CASSLGVSGLDYTF. Drawing the rest from reference TRBV5-1 and TRBJ1-2, the complete variable domain is KAGVTQTPRYLIKTRGQQVTLSCSPISGHRSVSWYQQTPGQGLQFLFEYFSETQRNKGNFPGRFSGRQFSNSRSEMNVSTLELGDSALYLCASSLGVSGLDYTFGSGTRLTVV.

Remarks on this clone: One junction end disagrees with the germline gene, perhaps due to a read error. The chain recombines TRBV5-1 with TRBJ2-5; no definite D call. The CDR3 loop spans 15 amino acids. From germline, CDR1 is SGHRS and CDR2 YFSETQ. CDR3 loop: CASSFAAYDQETQYF. The DNA of the CDR3 is TGCGCCAGCAGCTTCGCGGCCTACGACCAGGAGACCCAGTACTTC.

The V gene is TRBV4-1, the J gene TRBJ2-4; D might be TRBD1 (5 bases). The V gene's germline CDR1 is MGHRA and CDR2 YSYEKL. V shed 1 base and J shed 0 bases, with 16 bases lying between them. This CDR3 has 18 residues. The CDR3 loop is CASSQAGRVTLAKNIQYF. Written as DNA, the CDR3 is TGCGCCAGCAGCCAAGCGGGCAGGGTTACCTTAGCCAAAAACATTCAGTACTTC.

V gene TRBV9 combines with J gene TRBJ1-2, with D possibly being TRBD1 (5 bases). The germline V gene encodes CDR1 SGDLS and CDR2 YYNGEE. The V end was cut by 6 bases, the J end by 4 bases, with 16 bases between. The CDR3 has 14 amino acids. The CDR3 coding sequence is TGTGCCAGCACCCTATTGGGGGGTAGCTATGGCTACACCTTC. This sequence encodes CASTLLGGSYGYTF.

CDR3 region: CASSRVLAANIQYF. As DNA, the CDR3 is TGTGCCAGCAGCCGGGTCCTAGCGGCAAACATTCAGTACTTC. The V and J genes are TRBV7-2 and TRBJ2-4, with 7 bases that match TRBD2. Germline V CDR1 and CDR2: SGHTA, FQGNSA. Trimming removed 5 bases from V and 6 bases from J; junction bases left unmatched: 7. The CDR3 is 14 residues long.

This rearrangement joins TRBV30 to TRBJ1-3; D ambiguous. The CDR3 contains 14 residues. Between the trimmed V and J ends, which lost 4 bases and 4 bases, there was a span of 14 bases. The V gene's germline CDR1 is GTSNPN and CDR2 SVGIG (reference sequence). The CDR3 here is CAWTAFSGGNTIYF. In nucleotides, the CDR3 is TGTGCCTGGACTGCCTTCTCCGGAGGAAACACCATATATTTT.

This rearrangement joins TRBV5-4 to TRBJ2-1, with TRBD2 matching 11 bases. J was trimmed by 1 base and V by 4 bases; bases with no gene match: 4. The germline CDR1 and CDR2 sequences are SGHNT and YYREEE (reference sequence). The CDR3 is 16 residues long. The chain's CDR3 is CASSPLAGGSYNEQFF. The DNA of the CDR3 is TGTGCCAGCAGCCCCCTAGCGGGAGGATCCTACAATGAGCAGTTCTTC.